This T cell receptor (beta chain) was identified in a study of blood T cell repertoires in COVID-19. About the research overall: COVID-19 samples from acute and convalescent phases originated in the United States, Italy and Spain. The analysed material was cDNA or gDNA that came from T cells, B-cell-depleted T cells, or PBMCs.

Trimming stripped 5 bases from V and 4 bases from J, with 15 bases between. The CDR3 has 15 amino acids. Germline V lookup: CDR1 MNHEY, CDR2 SMNVEV (reference sequence). Per the authors' pipeline: Counts of nucleated cells, estimated from reference gene primer amplification, were obtained. Here immunoSEQ multiplex PCR was the method, and the copy in TCRdb shows in-frame clones only, minus some. That table supplies the V and J calls and clone size; D and trimming were determined from the DNA. The sample holds approximately 77,000 clones, around three quarters seen once. This TCR was recovered from an older woman with acute or convalescent COVID-19. The gene calls are TRBV27 and TRBJ2-1, with a tentative D call TRBD1 (5 bases). The sample comprised peripheral blood. The CDR3 region has the DNA TGTGCCAGCAGTCTAACCAGGGAAGGTTACAATGAGCAGTTCTTC. Amino acid sequence: CASSLTREGYNEQFF.